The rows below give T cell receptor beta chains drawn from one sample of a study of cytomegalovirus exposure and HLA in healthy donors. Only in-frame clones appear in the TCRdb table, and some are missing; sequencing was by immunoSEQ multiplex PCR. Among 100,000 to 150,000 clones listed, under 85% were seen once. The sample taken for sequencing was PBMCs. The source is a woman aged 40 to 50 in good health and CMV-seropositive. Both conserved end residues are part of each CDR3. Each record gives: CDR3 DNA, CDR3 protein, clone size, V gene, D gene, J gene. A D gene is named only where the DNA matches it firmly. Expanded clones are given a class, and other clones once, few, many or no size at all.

CDR3nt: TGTGCCACCACAGAGCGGGGGGTAGATCAGCCCCAGCATTTT
CDR3aa: CATTERGVDQPQHF
abundance: -
v_gene: TRBV28
d_gene: -
j_gene: TRBJ1-5

CDR3nt: TGTGCCAGCAGTCTAAGGACACCCTGGGGTTTAAAACTGTTTTTT
CDR3aa: CASSLRTPWGLKLFF
abundance: few
v_gene: TRBV6-6
d_gene: -
j_gene: TRBJ1-4

CDR3nt: TGCGCCAGCAGCCCCACTGTTCTCCGTAGCAATCAGCCCCAGCATTTT
CDR3aa: CASSPTVLRSNQPQHF
abundance: -
v_gene: TRBV4-1
d_gene: -
j_gene: TRBJ1-5

CDR3nt: TGTGCCAGCTCACCTTGGGACAGGGGGCGAGAGACCCAGTACTTC
CDR3aa: CASSPWDRGRETQYF
abundance: -
v_gene: TRBV18
d_gene: TRBD1
j_gene: TRBJ2-5

CDR3nt: TGTGCCTGGTCCCGGGACAGGGGGCGAGATACGCAGTATTTT
CDR3aa: CAWSRDRGRDTQYF
abundance: once
v_gene: TRBV30
d_gene: TRBD1
j_gene: TRBJ2-3

CDR3nt: TGCGCCAGCAGTCTAAAGGGGTGGGGTCAAGGGGCCAACGTCCTGACTTTC
CDR3aa: CASSLKGWGQGANVLTF
abundance: -
v_gene: TRBV10-2
d_gene: -
j_gene: TRBJ2-6

CDR3nt: TGTGCCAGCAGCCAAGCTAGCGGGAGTCAAAATACGCAGTATTTT
CDR3aa: CASSQASGSQNTQYF
abundance: -
v_gene: TRBV4-2
d_gene: TRBD2
j_gene: TRBJ2-3

CDR3nt: TGTGCCAGCAGCTTAAGACGCGGGACAGGGGGGTCTGAAGCTTTCTTT
CDR3aa: CASSLRRGTGGSEAFF
abundance: once
v_gene: TRBV7-8
d_gene: TRBD1
j_gene: TRBJ1-1

CDR3nt: TGTGCCCTTAAGGGGTATAAGAAAGGCTACACCTTC
CDR3aa: CALKGYKKGYTF
abundance: few
v_gene: TRBV30
d_gene: -
j_gene: TRBJ1-2

CDR3nt: TGTGCCAGTAGTTGGGACTCGGCCACTGAAGCTTTCTTT
CDR3aa: CASSWDSATEAFF
abundance: few
v_gene: TRBV19
d_gene: -
j_gene: TRBJ1-1

CDR3nt: TGTGCCAGCAGTAACAGGGGTGGGAACACTGAAGCTTTCTTT
CDR3aa: CASSNRGGNTEAFF
abundance: -
v_gene: TRBV6-5
d_gene: TRBD1
j_gene: TRBJ1-1

CDR3nt: TGTGCCTGGAGTGTTCCCGGACAGGGGGCCAGTGGCTACACCTTC
CDR3aa: CAWSVPGQGASGYTF
abundance: -
v_gene: TRBV30
d_gene: TRBD1
j_gene: TRBJ1-2

CDR3nt: TGTGCCAGCAGCGAAAGACAGGGCGGAACAGATACGCAGTATTTT
CDR3aa: CASSERQGGTDTQYF
abundance: -
v_gene: TRBV9
d_gene: TRBD1
j_gene: TRBJ2-3

CDR3nt: TGTGCCAGCAGGGGACAGTACACTGAAGCTTTCTTT
CDR3aa: CASRGQYTEAFF
abundance: -
v_gene: TRBV28
d_gene: TRBD1
j_gene: TRBJ1-1

CDR3nt: TGCGCCATCAGCGGGACTAGCGGGAGGCGCTTTAGAGATACGCAGTATTTT
CDR3aa: CAISGTSGRRFRDTQYF
abundance: -
v_gene: TRBV10-1
d_gene: TRBD2
j_gene: TRBJ2-3

CDR3nt: TGTGCCAGCAGCCAGAATAGCGTCGGAGAGACCCAGTACTTC
CDR3aa: CASSQNSVGETQYF
abundance: -
v_gene: TRBV14
d_gene: -
j_gene: TRBJ2-5

CDR3nt: TGTGCCAGTAGTCCGCGGACGGGAAAAACCATGAACACTGAAGCTTTCTTT
CDR3aa: CASSPRTGKTMNTEAFF
abundance: -
v_gene: TRBV19
d_gene: -
j_gene: TRBJ1-1

CDR3nt: TGTGCCAGCAGCTTAGGACGGAGACTAGATGACATTCAGTACTTC
CDR3aa: CASSLGRRLDDIQYF
abundance: once
v_gene: TRBV7-9
d_gene: -
j_gene: TRBJ2-4

CDR3nt: TGTGCCAGCAGCCAGTCCGGGACAAAGAACACCGGGGAGCTGTTTTTT
CDR3aa: CASSQSGTKNTGELFF
abundance: -
v_gene: TRBV4-2
d_gene: -
j_gene: TRBJ2-2

CDR3nt: TGCAGCGTTGAAGTGGGAGGGAACACTGAAGCTTTCTTT
CDR3aa: CSVEVGGNTEAFF
abundance: few
v_gene: TRBV29-1
d_gene: -
j_gene: TRBJ1-1

CDR3nt: TGTGCCAGCAGGGGAGTGGACAGGCTCGGAAGCGGCTACACCTTC
CDR3aa: CASRGVDRLGSGYTF
abundance: -
v_gene: TRBV28
d_gene: TRBD1
j_gene: TRBJ1-2

CDR3nt: TGTGCCAGCAGCTCCCCCTCCGGACAGGGCGGTACCTACGAGCAGTACTTC
CDR3aa: CASSSPSGQGGTYEQYF
abundance: -
v_gene: TRBV5-4
d_gene: TRBD1
j_gene: TRBJ2-7